The 21 T cell receptor beta chains listed next were all sequenced from one sample in a study of OX40 agonist ivuxolimab in advanced cancers. Produced via immunoSEQ multiplex PCR; TCRdb's table is partial and in-frame only. In the table there are about 62,000 clones, 85% to 95% of which are singletons. The material was CD4+ or CD8+ T cells sorted from blood, obtained in a trial of the OX40 agonist ivuxolimab. Receptor source: an adult with an advanced solid tumor such as melanoma, head and neck, liver or kidney cancer.

This clone appeared a single time. This rearrangement joins TRBV25-1 to TRBJ1-5; no definite D call. The CDR3 consists of 16 residues. Germline CDR1 MGHDK, CDR2 SYGVNS. Trimming cost V 8 bases and J 3 bases, with 20 bases left between them. CDR3 in DNA: TGTGCCAGCCCGCGGCAGGCCCCTCGGGCCAATCAGCCCCAGCATTTT. Translated, it gives CASPRQAPRANQPQHF.

V is TRBV4-2 and J is TRBJ2-3, with TRBD2 matching 10 bases. Germline CDR1 reads LGHNA; CDR2 reads YNFKEQ. The CDR3 has 17 residues. The junction had 6 bases not matched to a gene; V was cut back by 0 bases and J by 3 bases. CDR3 loop: CASSQESASGRTDTQYF. The CDR3 DNA sequence: TGTGCCAGCAGCCAAGAATCGGCTAGCGGGAGAACAGATACGCAGTATTTT.

The V gene is TRBV2, the J gene TRBJ1-2, with unresolved D. Trimming took 0 bases from V and 3 from J, leaving 8 bases between them. The germline CDR1 and CDR2 sequences are SNHLY and FYNNEI. The CDR3 extends over 14 amino acids. CDR3 protein: CASSEAVRYYGYTF. The CDR3 DNA reads as TGTGCCAGCAGTGAAGCGGTCCGGTACTATGGCTACACCTTC.

There are a few counts of this clone. The CDR3 spells CASTPSKGGDTGELFF. CDR3 nucleotide sequence: TGTGCCAGCACCCCATCCAAGGGGGGAGACACCGGGGAGCTGTTTTTT. This chain connects TRBV13 to TRBJ2-2; either TRBD1 or TRBD2 may supply D (6 bases each). CDR1 is PRHDT and CDR2 is FYEKMQ in the germline V gene (reference sequence). Trimming took off 7 bases at V and 3 bases at J, with 18 bases between the two ends. The CDR3 loop spans 16 amino acids.

The J gene is TRBJ2-3, the V gene TRBV29-1; no clear D gene. Trimming pared 7 bases from V and 0 bases from J, leaving 8 bases between. The CDR3 sequence is 12 residues long. CDR1 and CDR2 (germline): SQVTM, ANQGSEA. The CDR3 coding sequence is TGCAGCGCTATTGTAAGCACAGATACGCAGTATTTT. Its protein is CSAIVSTDTQYF.

The genes are TRBV7-8 and TRBJ2-2; 10 bases are shared with TRBD2. The trim removed 5 bases at V and 3 bases at J, leaving 12 bases unmatched. The CDR3 totals 18 residues. In germline, CDR1 is SGHVS, CDR2 FQNEAQ. CDR3 loop: CASSLRLAGAPDTGELFF. The CDR3 nucleotides are TGTGCCAGCAGCCTCAGGCTAGCGGGAGCCCCGGACACCGGGGAGCTGTTTTTT.

The chain employs TRBV7-8 and TRBJ1-1; D is unresolved. This CDR3 is built from 12 residues. V lost 1 base, J lost 4 bases, and 4 bases lay in between. Germline V CDR1 and CDR2: SGHVS, FQNEAQ. This CDR3 is CASSLELTEAFF. CDR3 DNA sequence: TGTGCCAGCAGCTTAGAACTCACTGAAGCTTTCTTT.

This sequence joins TRBV5-1 and TRBJ2-7; 9 bases map to TRBD1. The germline gives CDR1 SGHRS, CDR2 YFSETQ. The V gene end was trimmed by 5 bases and the J gene end by 0 bases; junction bases not matched to a gene: 3. The CDR3 covers 14 residues. The CDR3 here is CASRWTGDSYEQYF. CDR3 in DNA: TGCGCCAGCAGATGGACAGGGGACTCCTACGAGCAGTACTTC.

The chain links TRBV27 to TRBJ1-2; 7 positions agree with TRBD1. Germline trimming cut 2 bases from V and 8 bases from J; bases unmatched to any gene: 5. The germline V gene has CDR1 MNHEY and CDR2 SMNVEV (reference sequence). The CDR3 is made up of 13 amino acids. The CDR3 sequence is CASSLVTGRGYTF. Written as DNA, the CDR3 is TGTGCCAGCAGTTTAGTGACAGGGAGAGGCTACACCTTC.

The chain recombines TRBV7-9 with TRBJ2-7; D is unresolved. The germline CDR1 and CDR2 sequences are SEHNR and FQNEAQ (reference sequence). This CDR3 is 11 amino acids long. V was pared by 3 bases and J by 5 bases, with 5 bases between. CDR3 sequence (DNA): TGTGCCAGCAGCTTGATGGACGAGCAGTACTTC. Translation gives CASSLMDEQYF.

This chain connects TRBV4-2 to TRBJ2-1; TRBD2 aligns across 13 bases. V lost 1 base and J lost 8; bases outside the gene matches: 5. This CDR3 has 16 residues. Germline V CDR1 and CDR2: LGHNA, YNFKEQ. The CDR3 is CASSQVRTSGGDEQFF. The DNA for the CDR3 is TGTGCCAGCAGCCAAGTAAGGACTAGCGGGGGTGATGAGCAGTTCTTC.

This clone was detected once. J is TRBJ2-1 and V is TRBV7-9; D is possibly TRBD2 (7 bases). This CDR3 has 17 amino acids. V lost 8 bases and J lost 0, with 20 bases in between. Germline V gene lookup returns CDR1 SEHNR and CDR2 FQNEAQ (reference sequence). The CDR3 sequence is CASDAGAGGYSYNEQFF. CDR3 DNA: TGTGCCAGCGACGCGGGGGCAGGCGGCTACTCCTACAATGAGCAGTTCTTC. Full variable domain (rest looked up from reference TRBV7-9 and TRBJ2-1): DTGVSQNPRHKITKRGQNVTFRCDPISEHNRLYWYRQTLGQGPEFLTYFQNEAQLEKSRLLSDRFSAERPKGSFSTLEIQRTEQGDSAMYLCASDAGAGGYSYNEQFFGPGTRLTVL.

The rearrangement joins TRBV18 to TRBJ1-1; TRBD1 matches at 7 bases. Trimming at V came to 1 base and at J to 5 bases, leaving 10 bases not matched to a gene. In germline, CDR1 is KGHSH, CDR2 LQKENI. The length of the CDR3 is 16 residues. This chain's CDR3 is CASSPRGGAGQTEAFF. CDR3 sequence (DNA): TGTGCCAGCTCACCACGGGGGGGCGCGGGACAGACTGAAGCTTTCTTT.

The J gene is TRBJ2-5, the V gene TRBV28, with 8 nucleotides matching TRBD1. The length of the CDR3 is 16 residues. The V segment lost 5 bases and the J segment 5 bases; nucleotides outside the gene matches: 13. Looked up from germline, CDR1 is MDHEN and CDR2 is SYDVKM. The CDR3 sequence is CASSPRQGSARETQYF. CDR3 coding DNA: TGTGCCAGCAGTCCCAGACAGGGGTCCGCCCGGGAGACCCAGTACTTC.

V gene TRBV29-1 combines with J gene TRBJ1-2, with a possible D match to TRBD1 (5 bases). Germline V gene lookup returns CDR1 SQVTM and CDR2 ANQGSEA. The V end was cut by 6 bases, the J end by 4 bases, with 9 bases between. The length of the CDR3 is 11 residues. The CDR3 is CSVRDLYGYTF. CDR3 in DNA: TGCAGCGTGAGGGACCTCTATGGCTACACCTTC.

This clone is a singleton in its sample. The V and J genes are TRBV4-3 and TRBJ2-4; 10 bases match TRBD2. Germline CDR1 LGHNA, CDR2 YSLEER. CDR3 length: 16 residues. The V segment lost 2 bases and the J segment 6 bases; nucleotides outside the gene matches: 7. CDR3 protein: CASSQLAGDEANIQYF. CDR3 bases: TGCGCCAGCAGCCAACTAGCGGGAGATGAGGCAAACATTCAGTACTTC.

The chain has TRBV4-1 and TRBJ1-1, with 8 bases lining up with TRBD1. This CDR3 spans 14 amino acids. J lost 5 bases, V lost 4 bases, and 6 bases had no gene match. Per germline, CDR1 MGHRA and CDR2 YSYEKL. The CDR3 reads CASSPQGAGTEAFF. As DNA, the CDR3 is TGCGCCAGCAGCCCCCAGGGGGCGGGAACTGAAGCTTTCTTT.

This clone has only one observation. This chain connects TRBV6-5 to TRBJ1-1; TRBD1 matches at 9 bases. The trim removed 5 bases at V and 5 bases at J, leaving 6 bases unmatched. In germline, CDR1 is MNHEY, CDR2 SVGAGI. This CDR3 contains 14 residues. CDR3 protein: CASSNGQGRTEAFF. The CDR3 bases are TGTGCCAGCAGTAACGGACAGGGGAGGACTGAAGCTTTCTTT.

This clone was picked up one time. CDR3: CASSHPSGNQPVWLNEQFF. Written as DNA, the CDR3 is TGCGCCAGCAGCCATCCCTCCGGGAATCAACCCGTCTGGCTCAATGAGCAGTTCTTC. The gene calls are TRBV4-1 and TRBJ2-1; a possible D gene is TRBD2 (5 bases). V lost 3 bases to trimming and J lost 6 bases, with 27 bases between them. Germline CDR1 is MGHRA and CDR2 is YSYEKL. The CDR3 is 19 residues long.

This clone occurred once. V usage is TRBV5-4 and J usage is TRBJ2-4; D not resolved. V lost 0 bases and J 0 bases, leaving 7 bases between the germline ends. The CDR3 is 15 residues long. The germline CDR1 and CDR2 sequences are SGHNT and YYREEE (reference sequence). The CDR3 loop is CASSLDGIAKNIQYF. DNA of the CDR3: TGTGCCAGCAGCTTGGATGGGATAGCCAAAAACATTCAGTACTTC.

This rearrangement joins TRBV6-4 to TRBJ2-3; TRBD2 might be the D (5 bases). V was shortened by 2 bases and J by 4 bases, with 10 bases between the two germline ends. From germline, CDR1 is MRHNA and CDR2 SNTAGT. The CDR3 totals 14 residues. The CDR3 protein is CASSDTVSADTQYF. In DNA, the CDR3 is TGTGCCAGCAGTGACACGGTTAGCGCAGATACGCAGTATTTT.